One and the same sample provided the 20 T cell receptor beta chains below, sequenced in a study of T cells after yellow fever vaccination. TCRdb re-derived calls from the 5' RACE reads in MiXCR, one entry per CDR3 protein. Among under 500,000 distinct CDR3 sequences listed, 18% were seen once. The material sequenced was PBMCs, taken before the yellow fever booster vaccination. The receptor set was obtained from a man between 18 and 35 years old who received the YFV17D yellow fever vaccine.

The CDR3 bases are TGCAGTGCAAACATAGGACAGTTAGTAGCCAAAAACATTCAGTACTTC. Translation: CSANIGQLVAKNIQYF. The V and J genes are TRBV20-1 and TRBJ2-4, with a weak D call TRBD1 (6 bases). The CDR3 is made up of 16 amino acids. Deletions cut 6 bases from V and 0 bases from J, with 18 bases between. Per germline, CDR1 DFQATT and CDR2 SNEGSKA (reference sequence).

This sequence joins TRBV12-3 or TRBV12-4 and TRBJ1-5; possible D gene TRBD1, 5 bases. This CDR3 is built from 13 residues. V was clipped by 5 bases and J by 6 bases, with 11 bases between them. The CDR3 reads CASSPRDIQPQHF. The CDR3 DNA reads as TGTGCCAGCAGTCCCAGGGATATTCAGCCCCAGCATTTT.

The genes are TRBV11-3 and TRBJ2-3; no clear D. The CDR3 has 13 amino acids. V was shortened by 5 bases and J by 4 bases, with 10 bases between the two germline ends. The V gene's germline CDR1 is SGHNT and CDR2 YENEEA. The CDR3 coding sequence is TGTGCCAGCAGCGTTGGGCTGGCAGATACGCAGTATTTT. Its protein product is CASSVGLADTQYF.

This clonotype has only a few counts. The V call is TRBV7-2, the J call TRBJ2-1, with 11 bases that match TRBD2. Unmatched junction bases numbered 6, after V lost 3 bases and J lost 5 bases. Germline V CDR1 and CDR2: SGHTA, FQGNSA. The CDR3 consists of 16 residues. The CDR3 region has the DNA TGTGCCAGCAGCTTTACCCTTAGCGGGGGGGACAATGAGCAGTTCTTC. This gives the protein CASSFTLSGGDNEQFF.

This clonotype came up many times. The chain carries TRBV6-6 and TRBJ1-5; no reliable D call. CDR3 length: 12 amino acids. The germline gives CDR1 MNHNY, CDR2 SVGAGI (reference sequence). Trimming cost V 6 bases and J 11 bases, with 14 bases left between them. The CDR3 DNA is TGTGCCAGCAGCGAGGGATCCGGGGCCCAGCATTTT. Translating gives CASSEGSGAQHF.

CDR3 in amino acids: CASSQERRSEQYV. The CDR3 region has the DNA TGTGCCAGCAGCCAGGAACGTCGGAGCGAGCAGTACGTC. The chain joins TRBV3-1 to TRBJ2-7; unclear D gene. V gave up 3 bases and J gave up 6 bases, with 12 bases separating them. This CDR3 has 13 residues. Looked up from germline, CDR1 is LGHDT and CDR2 is YNNKEL (reference sequence).

The chain couples TRBV9 to TRBJ2-7; 10 bases are a match to TRBD1. The CDR3 has 17 amino acids. In germline, CDR1 is SGDLS, CDR2 YYNGEE. V lost 3 bases, J lost 1 base, and 10 bases stayed unmatched. The CDR3 spells CASSGDRQGAPSYEQYV. CDR3 DNA: TGTGCCAGCAGCGGGGATAGACAGGGGGCTCCATCCTACGAGCAGTACGTC.

V gene TRBV25-1 combines with J gene TRBJ1-2; D unresolved. CDR1 and CDR2 from the germline V gene are MGHDK and SYGVNS. The CDR3 length is 13 residues. The V and J ends lost 6 bases and 4 bases respectively, with 12 bases between them. Written as DNA, the CDR3 is TGTGCCAGCAGACCCGAGGGAGCCTATGGCTACACCTTC. It encodes CASRPEGAYGYTF.

This clonotype appeared a few times. The chain couples TRBV7-2 to TRBJ2-3, with TRBD2 matching over 13 bases. The V and J ends lost 8 bases and 2 bases, in that order; junction bases with no gene match: 4. The CDR3 length is 15 residues. Germline CDR1 SGHTA, CDR2 FQGNSA. Written as DNA, the CDR3 is TGTGCCAGCTCTGGACTAGCGGGGGACACAGATACGCAGTATTTT. This translates into CASSGLAGDTDTQYF.

This clonotype was picked up a small number of times. The chain joins TRBV7-3 to TRBJ1-1; the D is unclear. CDR1 is SGHTA and CDR2 is FQGTGA in the germline V gene. The length of the CDR3 is 15 residues. V lost 2 bases and J lost 3, with 13 bases in between. The CDR3 here is CASSLAKFGDTEAFF. The CDR3 DNA reads TGTGCCAGCAGCTTAGCCAAGTTTGGGGACACTGAAGCTTTCTTT.

The rearrangement links TRBV6-2 or TRBV6-3 to TRBJ2-1; D call uncertain. CDR3 length: 11 amino acids. Between the trimmed V and J ends, which lost 2 bases and 14 bases, there was a span of 10 bases. Germline V gene data show CDR1 as MNHEY and CDR2 as SVGEGT. The CDR3, as DNA: TGTGCCAGCAGTTACATGGGTTCAGAGTTCTTC. This codes for CASSYMGSEFF.

This clonotype was detected a few times. The rearrangement links TRBV7-9 to TRBJ1-2, with TRBD1 matching over 8 bases. J was trimmed by 7 bases and V by 5 bases; bases with no gene match: 12. CDR3 length: 15 amino acids. Germline CDR1 and CDR2: SEHNR and FQNEAQ (reference sequence). The DNA of the CDR3 is TGTGCCAGCAGCGGCACAGGGGGTGGAGGGGGTGGCTACACCTTC. Residues: CASSGTGGGGGGYTF.

V usage is TRBV9 and J usage is TRBJ1-2; D ambiguous. There are 12 residues in the CDR3. V was cut by 0 bases and J by 5 bases, with 5 bases left in between. CDR1 SGDLS and CDR2 YYNGEE come from the germline V gene. The CDR3 loop reads CASSVASYGYTF. CDR3 bases: TGTGCCAGCAGCGTAGCCAGTTATGGCTACACCTTC.

This clonotype was seen a few times. The V gene is TRBV7-2, the J gene TRBJ2-1; D possibly uses TRBD1 or TRBD2 (5 bases each). CDR3 length equals 12 residues. CDR1 is SGHTA and CDR2 is FQGNSA in the germline V gene. V lost 7 bases and J 6 bases, leaving 10 bases between the germline ends. CDR3 amino acids: CASTRDGNEQFF. The CDR3 DNA sequence: TGTGCCAGCACCCGGGACGGCAATGAGCAGTTCTTC.

The V and J genes are TRBV4-3 and TRBJ1-3; D not resolved. The germline gives CDR1 LGHNA, CDR2 YSLEER. This CDR3 comprises 15 residues. The V gene lost 0 bases and the J gene lost 7 bases, with 13 bases spanning the gap. In DNA, the CDR3 is TGCGCCAGCAGCCAAGAAGAGGGCGGCGGGAACACCATATATTTT. This gives the protein CASSQEEGGGNTIYF.

This clonotype was observed a few times. This chain uses TRBV6-6 with TRBJ2-3; a possible D gene is TRBD2 (6 bases). Germline CDR1 reads MNHNY; CDR2 reads SVGAGI (reference sequence). The CDR3 has 13 residues. The V and J ends lost 10 bases and 0 bases respectively, with 11 bases between them. The CDR3 here is CATRGSSTDTQYF. The CDR3 DNA reads as TGTGCCACACGGGGGTCTAGCACAGATACGCAGTATTTT.

The rearrangement links TRBV11-2 to TRBJ2-3; 10 bases fit TRBD2. Germline CDR1 and CDR2: SGHAT and FQNNGV. Unmatched junction bases numbered 8, after V lost 6 bases and J lost 2 bases. The CDR3 loop spans 16 amino acids. CDR3 region: CASSPYSGGSTDTQYF. The CDR3 DNA follows: TGTGCCAGCAGTCCTTATAGCGGGGGGTCCACAGATACGCAGTATTTT. The whole variable domain, filled in from reference TRBV11-2 and TRBJ2-3, reads EAGVAQSPRYKIIEKRQSVAFWCNPISGHATLYWYQQILGQGPKLLIQFQNNGVVDDSQLPKDRFSAERLKGVDSTLKIQPAKLEDSAVYLCASSPYSGGSTDTQYFGPGTRLTVL.

This chain uses TRBV20-1 with TRBJ2-5, with D maybe TRBD2 (7 bases). V lost 5 bases and J lost 4, with 17 bases in between. Germline V gene data show CDR1 as DFQATT and CDR2 as SNEGSKA (reference sequence). The CDR3 length is 14 residues. The CDR3 bases are TGCAGTGCTCGGAGGGGGGGAGGAACAGAGACCCAGTACTTC. Translation: CSARRGGGTETQYF.

This clonotype showed up just a few times. The rearrangement links TRBV5-1 to TRBJ2-1; perhaps D is TRBD1 or TRBD2 (6 bases each). Trimming took off 4 bases at V and 5 bases at J, with 10 bases between the two ends. Germline CDR1 reads SGHRS; CDR2 reads YFSETQ. CDR3 length: 13 amino acids. CDR3 sequence reads: CASSRGGNNEQFF. In DNA, the CDR3 is TGCGCCAGCAGCCGAGGGGGGAACAATGAGCAGTTCTTC.

The chain employs TRBV20-1 and TRBJ2-3; TRBD2 matches 11 bases. The V segment lost 1 base and the J segment 5 bases; nucleotides outside the gene matches: 11. The germline V gene encodes CDR1 DFQATT and CDR2 SNEGSKA (reference sequence). The CDR3 is 17 amino acids. The CDR3 sequence: CSARGVAGGQTRDTQYF. Here the CDR3 DNA reads TGCAGTGCTAGAGGGGTAGCGGGGGGGCAGACGAGAGATACGCAGTATTTT.